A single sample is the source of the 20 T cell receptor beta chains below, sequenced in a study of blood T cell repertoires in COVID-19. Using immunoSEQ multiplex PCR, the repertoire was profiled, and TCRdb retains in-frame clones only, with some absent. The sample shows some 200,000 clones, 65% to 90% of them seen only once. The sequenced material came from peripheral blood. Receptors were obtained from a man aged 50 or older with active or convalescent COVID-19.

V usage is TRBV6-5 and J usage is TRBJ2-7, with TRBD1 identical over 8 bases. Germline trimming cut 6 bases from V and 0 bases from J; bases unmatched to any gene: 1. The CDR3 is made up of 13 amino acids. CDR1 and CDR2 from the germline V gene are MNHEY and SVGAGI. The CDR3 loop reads CASRQGVSYEQYF. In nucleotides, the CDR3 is TGTGCCAGCAGACAGGGGGTCTCCTACGAGCAGTACTTC.

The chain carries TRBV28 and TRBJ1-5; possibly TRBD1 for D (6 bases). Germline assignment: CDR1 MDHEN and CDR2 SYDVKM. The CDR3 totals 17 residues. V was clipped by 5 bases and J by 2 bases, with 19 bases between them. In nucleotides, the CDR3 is TGTGCCAGCAGTCGTACCCTCGACTGGGGGCGCAATCAGCCCCAGCATTTT. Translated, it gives CASSRTLDWGRNQPQHF.

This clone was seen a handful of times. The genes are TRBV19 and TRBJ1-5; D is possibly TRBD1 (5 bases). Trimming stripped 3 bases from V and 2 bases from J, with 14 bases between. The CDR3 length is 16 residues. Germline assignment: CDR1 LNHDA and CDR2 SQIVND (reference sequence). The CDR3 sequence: CASSIFGGGGNQPQHF. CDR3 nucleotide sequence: TGTGCCAGTAGTATTTTCGGGGGGGGTGGCAATCAGCCCCAGCATTTT. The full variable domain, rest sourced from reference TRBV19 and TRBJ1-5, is DGGITQSPKYLFRKEGQNVTLSCEQNLNHDAMYWYRQDPGQGLRLIYYSQIVNDFQKGDIAEGYSVSREKKESFPLTVTSAQKNPTAFYLCASSIFGGGGNQPQHFGDGTRLSIL.

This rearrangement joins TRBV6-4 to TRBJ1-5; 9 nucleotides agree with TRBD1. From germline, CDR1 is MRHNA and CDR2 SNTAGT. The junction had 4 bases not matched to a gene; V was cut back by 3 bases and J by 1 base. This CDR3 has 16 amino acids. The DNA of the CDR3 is TGTGCCAGCAGTGAACCGGGACAGGGAAGCAATCAGCCCCAGCATTTT. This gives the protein CASSEPGQGSNQPQHF.

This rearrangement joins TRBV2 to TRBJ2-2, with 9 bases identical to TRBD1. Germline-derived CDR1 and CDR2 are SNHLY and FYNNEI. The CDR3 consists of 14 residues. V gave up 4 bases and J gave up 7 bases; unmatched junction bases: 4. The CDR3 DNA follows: TGTGCCAGCAGTGGGACAGGGGATGGCGGGGAGCTGTTTTTT. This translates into CASSGTGDGGELFF.

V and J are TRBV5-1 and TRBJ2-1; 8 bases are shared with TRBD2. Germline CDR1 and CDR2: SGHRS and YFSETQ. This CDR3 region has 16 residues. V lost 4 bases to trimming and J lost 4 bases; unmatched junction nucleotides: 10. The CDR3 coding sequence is TGCGCCAGCAGCCTCTCCACTAGCGGAGGTTACAATGAGCAGTTCTTC. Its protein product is CASSLSTSGGYNEQFF.

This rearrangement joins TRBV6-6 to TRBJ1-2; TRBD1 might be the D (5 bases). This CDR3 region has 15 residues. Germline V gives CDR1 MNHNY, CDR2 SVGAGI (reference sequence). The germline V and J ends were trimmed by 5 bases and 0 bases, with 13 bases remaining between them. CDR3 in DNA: TGTGCCAGCAGTCCCCGACAGAGTTCTAACTATGGCTACACCTTC. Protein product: CASSPRQSSNYGYTF.

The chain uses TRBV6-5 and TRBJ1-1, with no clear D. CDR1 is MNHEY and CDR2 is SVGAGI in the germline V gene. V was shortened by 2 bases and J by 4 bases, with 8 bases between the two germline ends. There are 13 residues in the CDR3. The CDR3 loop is CASSYVLATEAFF. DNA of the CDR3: TGTGCCAGCAGTTACGTGCTGGCCACTGAAGCTTTCTTT.

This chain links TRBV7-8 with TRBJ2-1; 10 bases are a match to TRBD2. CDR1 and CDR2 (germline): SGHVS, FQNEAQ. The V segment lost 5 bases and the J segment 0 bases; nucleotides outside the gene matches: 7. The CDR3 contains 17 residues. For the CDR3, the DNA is TGTGCCAGCAGCCCAGGACTAGCGGAGAGCTCCTACAATGAGCAGTTCTTC. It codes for CASSPGLAESSYNEQFF.

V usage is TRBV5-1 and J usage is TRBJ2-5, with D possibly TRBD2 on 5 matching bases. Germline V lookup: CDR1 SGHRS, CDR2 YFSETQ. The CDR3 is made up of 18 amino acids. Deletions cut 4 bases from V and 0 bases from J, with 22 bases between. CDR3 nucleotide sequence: TGCGCCAGCAGCAGACTCCTGGGTGGACTCCCGCACCAAGAGACCCAGTACTTC. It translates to CASSRLLGGLPHQETQYF.

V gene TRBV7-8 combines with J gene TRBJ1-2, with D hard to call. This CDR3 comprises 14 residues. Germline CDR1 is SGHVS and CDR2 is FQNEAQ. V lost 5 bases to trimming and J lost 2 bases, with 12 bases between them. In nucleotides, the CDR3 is TGTGCCAGCAGCCCGCTGCCCAGGAACTATGGCTACACCTTC. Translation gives CASSPLPRNYGYTF.

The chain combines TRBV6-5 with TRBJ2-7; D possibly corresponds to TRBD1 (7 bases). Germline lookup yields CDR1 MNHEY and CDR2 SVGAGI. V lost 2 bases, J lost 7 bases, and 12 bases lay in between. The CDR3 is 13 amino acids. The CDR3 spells CASSYTRGVEQYF. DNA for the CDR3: TGTGCCAGCAGTTACACCAGGGGGGTTGAGCAGTACTTC.

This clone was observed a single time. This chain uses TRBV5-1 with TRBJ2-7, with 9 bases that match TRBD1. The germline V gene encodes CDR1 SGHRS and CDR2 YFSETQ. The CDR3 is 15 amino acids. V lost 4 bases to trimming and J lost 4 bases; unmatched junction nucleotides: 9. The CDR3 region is CASSQDMGQGYEQYF. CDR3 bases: TGCGCCAGCAGCCAGGACATGGGACAGGGATACGAGCAGTACTTC.

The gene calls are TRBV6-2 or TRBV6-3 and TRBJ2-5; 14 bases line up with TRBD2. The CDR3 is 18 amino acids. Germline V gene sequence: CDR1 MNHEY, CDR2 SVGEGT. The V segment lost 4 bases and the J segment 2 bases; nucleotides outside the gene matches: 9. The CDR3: CASSSGTSGRVGQETQYF. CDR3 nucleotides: TGTGCCAGCAGTTCCGGGACTAGCGGGAGAGTTGGTCAAGAGACCCAGTACTTC.

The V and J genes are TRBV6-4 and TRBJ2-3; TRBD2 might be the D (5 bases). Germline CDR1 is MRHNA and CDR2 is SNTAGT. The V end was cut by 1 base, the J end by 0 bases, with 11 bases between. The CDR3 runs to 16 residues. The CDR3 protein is CASSDWLTGSTDTQYF. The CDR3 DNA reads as TGTGCCAGCAGTGACTGGTTGACGGGGAGCACAGATACGCAGTATTTT.

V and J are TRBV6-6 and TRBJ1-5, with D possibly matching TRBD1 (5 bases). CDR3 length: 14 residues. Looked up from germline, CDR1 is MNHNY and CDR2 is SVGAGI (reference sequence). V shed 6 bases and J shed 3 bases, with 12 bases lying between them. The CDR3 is CASSSGTDNQPQHF. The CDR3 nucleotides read TGTGCCAGCAGCTCCGGGACTGACAATCAGCCCCAGCATTTT.

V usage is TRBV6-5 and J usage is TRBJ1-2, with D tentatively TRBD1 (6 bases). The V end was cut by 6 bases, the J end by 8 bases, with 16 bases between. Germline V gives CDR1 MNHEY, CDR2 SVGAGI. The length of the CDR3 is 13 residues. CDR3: CASSQTGTPGYTF. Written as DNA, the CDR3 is TGTGCCAGCAGCCAGACCGGGACACCGGGCTACACCTTC.

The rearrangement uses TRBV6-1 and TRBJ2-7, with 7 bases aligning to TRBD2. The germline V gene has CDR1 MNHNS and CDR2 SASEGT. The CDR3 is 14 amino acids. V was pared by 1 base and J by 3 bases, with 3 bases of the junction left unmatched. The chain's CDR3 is CASSEGPSGYEQYF. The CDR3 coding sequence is TGTGCCAGCAGTGAAGGTCCTAGCGGCTACGAGCAGTACTTC.

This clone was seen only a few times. CDR3 nucleotides: TGTGCCAGTAGTATACACTACCAGGGAGAGCAGTACTTC. This gives the protein CASSIHYQGEQYF. V usage is TRBV19 and J usage is TRBJ2-7, with D tentatively TRBD1 (5 bases). The germline V and J ends were trimmed by 2 bases and 7 bases, with 12 bases remaining between them. This CDR3 has 13 amino acids. Germline-derived CDR1 and CDR2 are LNHDA and SQIVND (reference sequence).

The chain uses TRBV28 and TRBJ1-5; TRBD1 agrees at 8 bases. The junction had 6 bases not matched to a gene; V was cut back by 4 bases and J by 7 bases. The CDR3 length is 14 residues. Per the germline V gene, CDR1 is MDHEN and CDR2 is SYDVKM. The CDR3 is CASSSRTGLQPQHF. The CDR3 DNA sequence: TGTGCCAGCAGTTCCCGGACAGGGCTACAGCCCCAGCATTTT.